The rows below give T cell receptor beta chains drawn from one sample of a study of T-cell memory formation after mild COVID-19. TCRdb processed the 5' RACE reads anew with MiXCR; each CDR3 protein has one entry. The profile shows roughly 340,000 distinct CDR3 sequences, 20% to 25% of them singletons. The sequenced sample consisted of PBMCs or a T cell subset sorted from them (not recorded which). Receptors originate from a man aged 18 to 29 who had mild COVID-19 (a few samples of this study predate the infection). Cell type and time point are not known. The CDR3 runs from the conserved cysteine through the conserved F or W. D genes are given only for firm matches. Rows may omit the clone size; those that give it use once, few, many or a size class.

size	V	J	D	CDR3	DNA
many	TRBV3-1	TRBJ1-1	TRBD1	CASSQNLGPYGTGAFF	TGTGCCAGCAGCCAAAACCTTGGGCCTTACGGGACAGGGGCTTTCTTT
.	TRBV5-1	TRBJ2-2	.	CASSLFFPGSAGELFF	TGCGCCAGCAGCTTGTTTTTCCCGGGGTCCGCCGGGGAGCTGTTTTTT
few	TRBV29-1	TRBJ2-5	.	CSVEGEVVETQYF	TGCAGCGTTGAAGGGGAGGTCGTAGAGACCCAGTACTTC
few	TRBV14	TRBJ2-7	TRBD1	CASSHWDRGFEQYF	TGTGCCAGCAGCCACTGGGACAGGGGTTTTGAGCAGTACTTC
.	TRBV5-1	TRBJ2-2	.	CASRMHRDLNTGELFF	TGCGCCAGCAGGATGCACAGGGATTTGAACACCGGGGAGCTGTTTTTT
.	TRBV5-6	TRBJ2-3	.	CASSPDPDTQYF	TGTGCCAGCAGCCCAGACCCAGATACGCAGTATTTT
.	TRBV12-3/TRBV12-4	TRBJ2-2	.	CASSLSGRGTGELFF	TGTGCCAGCAGTTTATCGGGACGGGGCACCGGGGAGCTGTTTTTT
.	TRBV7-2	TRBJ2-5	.	CASSLGGAIETQYF	TGTGCCAGCAGCTTAGGGGGTGCAATAGAGACCCAGTACTTC
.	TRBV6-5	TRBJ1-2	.	CASSLEGGLNYGYTF	TGTGCCAGCAGTTTGGAGGGAGGGCTAAACTATGGCTACACCTTC
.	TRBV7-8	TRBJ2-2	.	CASSLRSGRRPATGELFF	TGTGCCAGCAGCTTACGGTCAGGGCGCAGGCCCGCCACCGGGGAGCTGTTTTTT
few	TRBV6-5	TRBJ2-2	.	CASKGTGELFF	TGTGCCAGCAAAGGCACCGGGGAGCTGTTTTTT
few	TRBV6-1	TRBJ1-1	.	CASRDPGPNTEAFF	TGTGCCAGCAGAGACCCAGGGCCCAACACTGAAGCTTTCTTT
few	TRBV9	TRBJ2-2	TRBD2	CASSVVPSGDTGELLF	TGTGCCAGCAGCGTAGTGCCTAGCGGGGACACCGGGGAGCTGCTTTTT
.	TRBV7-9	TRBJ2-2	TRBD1	CASTPSNRGRSGELFF	TGTGCCAGCACCCCCTCGAACAGGGGGCGGTCCGGGGAGCTGTTTTTT
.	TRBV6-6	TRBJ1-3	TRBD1	CASSLTGTGAPNTIYF	TGTGCCAGCAGTCTAACCGGGACAGGGGCTCCAAACACCATATATTTT
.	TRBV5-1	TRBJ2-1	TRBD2	CASSWTSNEQFF	TGCGCCAGCAGCTGGACTAGCAATGAGCAGTTCTTC
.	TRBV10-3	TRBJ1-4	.	CAISVEQTREKLFF	TGTGCCATCAGTGTGGAACAGACAAGGGAAAAACTGTTTTTT
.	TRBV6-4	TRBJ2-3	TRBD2	CASSTSPTDTQYF	TGTGCCAGCTCGACTAGCCCCACAGATACGCAGTATTTT
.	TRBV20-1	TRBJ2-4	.	CSAQWTGAKNIQYF	TGCAGTGCTCAGTGGACGGGAGCCAAAAACATTCAGTACTTC
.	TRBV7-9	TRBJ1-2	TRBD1	CASSPNEGTGGYTF	TGTGCCAGCAGCCCTAATGAGGGGACAGGCGGCTACACCTTC
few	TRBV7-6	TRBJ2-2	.	CASSSPDSSPDTGELFF	TGTGCCAGCAGCTCCCCGGACAGCAGTCCCGACACCGGGGAGCTGTTTTTT
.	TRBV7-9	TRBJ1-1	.	CASSVTANTEAFF	TGTGCCAGCAGCGTAACAGCGAACACTGAAGCTTTCTTT
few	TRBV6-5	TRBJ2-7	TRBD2	CASSSTPSGGLEQYF	TGTGCCAGCAGTTCCACACCTAGCGGGGGCCTCGAGCAGTACTTC
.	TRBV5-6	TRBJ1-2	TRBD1	CASSAWGTGVYTF	TGTGCCAGCAGCGCCTGGGGGACAGGGGTCTACACCTTC
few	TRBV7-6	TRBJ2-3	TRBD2	CASSLVVSGAGTDTQYF	TGTGCCAGCAGCTTAGTTGTTAGCGGGGCAGGCACAGATACGCAGTATTTT
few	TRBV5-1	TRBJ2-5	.	CASSLDTPETQYF	TGCGCCAGCAGCTTGGACACCCCGGAGACCCAGTACTTC
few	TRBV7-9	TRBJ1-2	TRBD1	CASSPLGQGNGYTF	TGTGCCAGCAGCCCATTGGGACAGGGGAATGGCTACACCTTC
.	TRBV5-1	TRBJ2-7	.	CASSPVETYEQYF	TGCGCCAGCAGCCCGGTGGAGACCTACGAGCAGTACTTC
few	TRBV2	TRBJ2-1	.	CASSEGVREQFF	TGTGCCAGCAGTGAAGGGGTCCGTGAGCAGTTCTTC
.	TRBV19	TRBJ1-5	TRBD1	CASSTGGLDQPQHF	TGTGCCAGTTCGACAGGGGGCTTAGACCAGCCCCAGCATTTT
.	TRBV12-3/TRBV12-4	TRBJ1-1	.	CASRGRVGAEAFF	TGTGCCAGCAGGGGCAGGGTTGGGGCTGAAGCTTTCTTT
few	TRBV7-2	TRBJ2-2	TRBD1	CASSSRGRTGELFF	TGTGCCAGCAGCTCGAGGGGGCGCACCGGGGAGCTGTTTTTT
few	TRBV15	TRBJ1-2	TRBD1	CATSRRDSPYGYTF	TGTGCCACCAGCAGGAGGGACAGCCCCTACGGCTACACCTTC
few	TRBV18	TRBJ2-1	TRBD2	CASSPSPASGGPEQFF	TGTGCCAGCTCACCATCCCCCGCTAGCGGGGGCCCTGAGCAGTTCTTC
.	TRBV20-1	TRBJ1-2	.	CSAREGLRYGYTF	TGCAGTGCTAGAGAAGGACTGCGCTATGGCTACACCTTC
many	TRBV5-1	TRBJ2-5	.	CASSLEGGTQYF	TGCGCCAGCAGCTTGGAAGGTGGGACCCAGTACTTC